The 7 T cell receptor beta chains given below trace back to one sample, sequenced in a study of blood T cell repertoires in COVID-19. Assay used: immunoSEQ multiplex PCR; TCRdb lists only in-frame clones, some missing. Here the sample spans 84,000 or so clones, roughly 80% being singletons. Sequencing used peripheral blood. The origin of the receptors is a woman older than 75 with acute or convalescent COVID-19.

V gene TRBV7-2 combines with J gene TRBJ2-7; D ambiguous. Germline CDR1 reads SGHTA; CDR2 reads FQGNSA. The CDR3 is 13 amino acids. Trimming removed 4 bases at V and 3 bases at J, with 10 bases between. CDR3 protein: CASSSPGYYEQYF. The CDR3 DNA is TGTGCCAGCAGCTCCCCCGGTTACTACGAGCAGTACTTC.

A few counts support this clone. The chain couples TRBV15 to TRBJ2-5, with TRBD1 matching 9 bases. J was trimmed by 1 base and V by 0 bases; bases with no gene match: 3. The CDR3 runs to 16 residues. Germline V CDR1 and CDR2: LNHNV, YYDKDF (reference sequence). The CDR3 coding sequence is TGTGCCACCAGCAGAGATGGACAGGGGCTCCAAGAGACCCAGTACTTC. This translates into CATSRDGQGLQETQYF.

This chain uses TRBV19 with TRBJ1-1; the match to TRBD1 covers 9 bases. V lost 3 bases, J lost 0 bases, and 5 bases stayed unmatched. The V gene's germline CDR1 is LNHDA and CDR2 SQIVND (reference sequence). This CDR3 has 16 amino acids. The CDR3 sequence: CASSIGTGHMNTEAFF. CDR3 DNA sequence: TGTGCCAGTAGTATTGGGACAGGGCATATGAACACTGAAGCTTTCTTT.

The chain uses TRBV7-2 and TRBJ2-3, with D perhaps matching TRBD2 (5 bases). V was cut by 9 bases and J by 5 bases, with 9 bases left in between. Germline V gene sequence: CDR1 SGHTA, CDR2 FQGNSA. The CDR3 is 11 amino acids. This chain's CDR3 is CASSGLDTQYF. Here the CDR3 DNA reads TGTGCCAGTTCAGGACTAGATACGCAGTATTTT. Using reference TRBV7-2 and TRBJ2-3 for the parts outside the CDR3, the full variable domain is GAGVSQSPSNKVTEKGKDVELRCDPISGHTALYWYRQSLGQGLEFLIYFQGNSAPDKSGLPSDRFSAERTGGSVSTLTIQRTQQEDSAVYLCASSGLDTQYFGPGTRLTVL.

The V and J genes are TRBV18 and TRBJ1-2; 7 bases are shared with TRBD1. Trimming at V came to 1 base and at J to 3 bases, leaving 5 bases not matched to a gene. CDR1 and CDR2 (germline): KGHSH, LQKENI. There are 15 residues in the CDR3. The CDR3 nucleotides read TGTGCCAGCTCACCACAGGAGGGGGCAGACTATGGCTACACCTTC. Its translation is CASSPQEGADYGYTF.

Many counts were recorded for this clone. This sequence joins TRBV5-8 and TRBJ1-5; maybe TRBD1 (6 bases). CDR3 length: 15 residues. The V and J ends lost 3 bases and 1 base respectively, with 11 bases between them. Germline loops: CDR1 SGHTS, CDR2 YDEGEE. The CDR3 region has the DNA TGTGCCAGCAGCTCAGACAGGACAAGCAATCAGCCCCAGCATTTT. Protein: CASSSDRTSNQPQHF.

This clone was seen more than once but under ten times. V is TRBV7-2 and J is TRBJ2-2; 10 bases map to TRBD2. Losses at the gene ends were 4 bases for V and 5 bases for J; bases not matched to a gene: 4. Germline CDR1 SGHTA, CDR2 FQGNSA. The CDR3 extends over 15 amino acids. This CDR3 reads CASSSSGGGTGELFF. The CDR3 region has the DNA TGTGCCAGCAGCTCTAGCGGGGGCGGGACCGGGGAGCTGTTTTTT.